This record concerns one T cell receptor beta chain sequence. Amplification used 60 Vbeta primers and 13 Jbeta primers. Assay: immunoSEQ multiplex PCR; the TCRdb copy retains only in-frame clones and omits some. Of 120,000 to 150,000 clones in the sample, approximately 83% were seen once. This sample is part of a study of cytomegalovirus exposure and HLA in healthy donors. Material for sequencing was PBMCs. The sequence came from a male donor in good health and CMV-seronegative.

Here the CDR3 reads CATSRDRDEQYF. The CDR3 DNA is TGTGCCACCAGCAGAGACCGCGACGAGCAGTACTTC. J is TRBJ2-7 and V is TRBV15, with no clear D. The germline V gene encodes CDR1 LNHNV and CDR2 YYDKDF (reference sequence). The V and J ends lost 0 bases and 5 bases respectively, with 5 bases between them. This CDR3 is built from 12 residues.